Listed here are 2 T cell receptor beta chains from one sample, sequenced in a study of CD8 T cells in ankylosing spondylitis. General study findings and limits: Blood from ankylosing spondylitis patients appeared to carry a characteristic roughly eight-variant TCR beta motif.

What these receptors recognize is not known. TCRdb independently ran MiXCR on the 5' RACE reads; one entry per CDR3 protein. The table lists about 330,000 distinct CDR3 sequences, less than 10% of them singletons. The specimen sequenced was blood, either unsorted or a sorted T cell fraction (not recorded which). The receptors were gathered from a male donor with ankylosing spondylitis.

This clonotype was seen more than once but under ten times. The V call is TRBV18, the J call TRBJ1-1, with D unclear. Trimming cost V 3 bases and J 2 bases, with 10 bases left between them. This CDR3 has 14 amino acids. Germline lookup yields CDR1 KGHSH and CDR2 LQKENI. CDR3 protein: CASSPPDVNTEAFF. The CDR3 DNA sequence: TGTGCCAGCTCACCGCCGGACGTAAACACTGAAGCTTTCTTT. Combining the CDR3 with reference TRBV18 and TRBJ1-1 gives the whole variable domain NAGVMQNPRHLVRRRGQEARLRCSPMKGHSHVYWYRQLPEEGLKFMVYLQKENIIDESGMPKERFSAEFPKEGPSILRIQQVVRGDSAAYFCASSPPDVNTEAFFGQGTRLTVV.

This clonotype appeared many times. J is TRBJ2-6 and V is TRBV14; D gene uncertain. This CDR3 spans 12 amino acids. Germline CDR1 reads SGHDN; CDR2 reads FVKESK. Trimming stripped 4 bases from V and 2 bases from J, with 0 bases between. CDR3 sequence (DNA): TGTGCCAGCAGCCCTGGGGCCAACGTCCTGACTTTC. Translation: CASSPGANVLTF. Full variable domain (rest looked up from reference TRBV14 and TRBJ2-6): EAGVTQFPSHSVIEKGQTVTLRCDPISGHDNLYWYRRVMGKEIKFLLHFVKESKQDESGMPNNRFLAERTGGTYSTLKVQPAELEDSGVYFCASSPGANVLTFGAGSRLTVL.